This T cell receptor beta chain came from a study of blood T cell repertoires in COVID-19. On the study more broadly: Samples came from the United States, Italy and Spain, spanning acute and convalescent COVID-19.

The length of the CDR3 is 13 residues. The ends were cut back, 11 bases at V and 0 bases at J, with 12 bases in the middle. Looked up from germline, CDR1 is SGHTA and CDR2 is FQGNSA. Clones were read by immunoSEQ multiplex PCR, and TCRdb kept only the in-frame ones, dropping some. The sample holds 340,000 or so clones, 70% to 90% seen once. The chain links TRBV7-2 to TRBJ2-3, with D hard to call. Sequences were obtained from PBMCs or T cells enriched from blood (not recorded which). The receptor was derived from a woman between 40 and 55 years old with acute COVID-19. The CDR3 region is CAVAGQSTDTQYF. DNA of the CDR3: TGTGCCGTTGCAGGCCAAAGCACAGATACGCAGTATTTT. Looking up the rest from reference TRBV7-2 and TRBJ2-3 gives the full variable domain: GAGVSQSPSNKVTEKGKDVELRCDPISGHTALYWYRQSLGQGLEFLIYFQGNSAPDKSGLPSDRFSAERTGGSVSTLTIQRTQQEDSAVYLCAVAGQSTDTQYFGPGTRLTVL.